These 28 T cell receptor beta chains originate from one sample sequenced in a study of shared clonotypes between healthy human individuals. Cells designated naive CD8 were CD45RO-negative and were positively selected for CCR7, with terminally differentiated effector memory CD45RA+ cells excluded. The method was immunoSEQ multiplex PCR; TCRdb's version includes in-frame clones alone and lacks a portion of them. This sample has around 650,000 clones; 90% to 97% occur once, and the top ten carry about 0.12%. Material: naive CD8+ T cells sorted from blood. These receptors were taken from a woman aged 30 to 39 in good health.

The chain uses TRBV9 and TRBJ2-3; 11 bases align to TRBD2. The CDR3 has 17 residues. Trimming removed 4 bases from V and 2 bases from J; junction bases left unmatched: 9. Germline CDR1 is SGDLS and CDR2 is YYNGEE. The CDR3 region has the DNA TGTGCCAGCAGCCCCATGTTGACTAGCGGGAACACAGATACGCAGTATTTT. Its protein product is CASSPMLTSGNTDTQYF.

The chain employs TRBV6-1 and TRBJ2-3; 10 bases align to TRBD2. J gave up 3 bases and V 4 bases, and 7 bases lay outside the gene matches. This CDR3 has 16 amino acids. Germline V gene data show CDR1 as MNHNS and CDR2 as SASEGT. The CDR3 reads CASSALAGVATDTQYF. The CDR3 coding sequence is TGTGCCAGCAGTGCGCTAGCGGGAGTAGCGACAGATACGCAGTATTTT.

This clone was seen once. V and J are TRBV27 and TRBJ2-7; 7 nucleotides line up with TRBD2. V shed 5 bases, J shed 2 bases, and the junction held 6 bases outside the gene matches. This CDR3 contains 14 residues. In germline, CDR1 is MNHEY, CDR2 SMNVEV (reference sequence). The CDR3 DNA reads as TGTGCCAGCAGTACGAGGGAGGGTCCCTACGAGCAGTACTTC. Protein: CASSTREGPYEQYF.

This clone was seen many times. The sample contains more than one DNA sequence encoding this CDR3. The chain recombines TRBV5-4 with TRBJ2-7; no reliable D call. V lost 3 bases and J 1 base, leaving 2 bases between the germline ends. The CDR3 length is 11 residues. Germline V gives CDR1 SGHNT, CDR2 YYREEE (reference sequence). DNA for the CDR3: TGTGCCAGCAGCTCGTCCTACGAGCAGTACTTC. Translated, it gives CASSSSYEQYF.

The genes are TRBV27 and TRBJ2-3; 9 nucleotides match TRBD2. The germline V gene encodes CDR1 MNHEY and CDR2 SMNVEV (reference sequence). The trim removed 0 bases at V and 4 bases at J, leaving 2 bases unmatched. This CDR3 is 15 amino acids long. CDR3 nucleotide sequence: TGTGCCAGCAGTTTATCGGCGGGAGGGTCAGATACGCAGTATTTT. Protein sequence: CASSLSAGGSDTQYF.

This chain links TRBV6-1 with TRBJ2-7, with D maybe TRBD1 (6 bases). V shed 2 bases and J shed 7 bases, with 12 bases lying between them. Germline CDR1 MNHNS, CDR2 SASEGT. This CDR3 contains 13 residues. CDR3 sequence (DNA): TGTGCCAGCAGTGAATACAGGGTGGGGGAGCAGTACTTC. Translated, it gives CASSEYRVGEQYF.

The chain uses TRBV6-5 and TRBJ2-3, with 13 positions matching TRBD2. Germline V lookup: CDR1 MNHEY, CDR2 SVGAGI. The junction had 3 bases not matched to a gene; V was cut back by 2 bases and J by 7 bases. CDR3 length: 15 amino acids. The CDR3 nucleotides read TGTGCCAGCAGTTACGAGGGACTAGCGGGACATACGCAGTATTTT. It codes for CASSYEGLAGHTQYF.

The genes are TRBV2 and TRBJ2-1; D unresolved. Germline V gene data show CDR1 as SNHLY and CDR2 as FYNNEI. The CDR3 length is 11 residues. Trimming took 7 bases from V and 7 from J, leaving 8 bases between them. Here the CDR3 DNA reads TGTGCCAGCAAGGCCCGTAATGAGCAGTTCTTC. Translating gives CASKARNEQFF.

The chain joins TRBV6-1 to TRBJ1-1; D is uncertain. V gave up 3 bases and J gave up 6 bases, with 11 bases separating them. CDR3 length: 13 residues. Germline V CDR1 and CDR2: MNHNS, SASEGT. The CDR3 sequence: CASSDMRAAEAFF. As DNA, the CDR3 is TGTGCCAGCAGTGATATGAGGGCCGCTGAAGCTTTCTTT.

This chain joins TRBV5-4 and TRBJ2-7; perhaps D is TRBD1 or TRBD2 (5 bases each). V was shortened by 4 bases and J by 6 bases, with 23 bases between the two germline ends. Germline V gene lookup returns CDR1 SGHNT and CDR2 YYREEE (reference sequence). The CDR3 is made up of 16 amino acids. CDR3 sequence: CASSLEMGTLGVEQYF. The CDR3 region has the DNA TGTGCCAGCAGCCTGGAAATGGGGACCTTGGGGGTCGAGCAGTACTTC.

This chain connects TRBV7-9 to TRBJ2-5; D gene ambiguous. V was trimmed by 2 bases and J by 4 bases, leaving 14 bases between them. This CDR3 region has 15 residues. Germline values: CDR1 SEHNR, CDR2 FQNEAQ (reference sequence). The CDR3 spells CASSLSGVTGETQYF. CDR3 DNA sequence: TGTGCCAGCAGCTTATCTGGGGTTACTGGAGAGACCCAGTACTTC.

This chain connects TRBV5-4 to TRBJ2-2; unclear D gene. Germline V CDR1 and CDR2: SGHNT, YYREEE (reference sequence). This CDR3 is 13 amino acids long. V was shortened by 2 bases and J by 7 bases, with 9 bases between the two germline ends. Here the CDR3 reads CASSFGNRGELFF. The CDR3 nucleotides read TGTGCCAGCAGCTTTGGTAACCGCGGGGAGCTGTTTTTT.

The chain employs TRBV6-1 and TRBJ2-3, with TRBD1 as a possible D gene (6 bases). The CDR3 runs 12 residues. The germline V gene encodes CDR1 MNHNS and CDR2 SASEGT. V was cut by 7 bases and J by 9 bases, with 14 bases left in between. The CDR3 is CASKGVKDTQYF. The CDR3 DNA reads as TGTGCCAGCAAGGGGGTCAAGGACACGCAGTATTTT.

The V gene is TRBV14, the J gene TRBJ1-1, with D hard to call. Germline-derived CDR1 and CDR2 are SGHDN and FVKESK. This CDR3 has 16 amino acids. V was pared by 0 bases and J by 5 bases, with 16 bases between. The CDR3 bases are TGTGCCAGCAGCCAAGACTTTCGGGTTTGGGGTACTGAAGCTTTCTTT. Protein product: CASSQDFRVWGTEAFF.

For the CDR3, the DNA is TGTGCCAGCAGTGAAGAACAGGGTTTAGCCCACGAGCAGTACTTC. It codes for CASSEEQGLAHEQYF. This chain connects TRBV2 to TRBJ2-7; D is possibly TRBD1 (6 bases). The CDR3 consists of 15 residues. The germline V gene encodes CDR1 SNHLY and CDR2 FYNNEI. Trimming cost V 1 base and J 5 bases, with 15 bases left between them.

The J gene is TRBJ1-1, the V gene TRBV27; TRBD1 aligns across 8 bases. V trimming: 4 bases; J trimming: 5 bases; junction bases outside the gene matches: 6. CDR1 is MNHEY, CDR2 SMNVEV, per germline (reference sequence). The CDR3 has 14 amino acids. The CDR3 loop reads CASSYTGGTTEAFF. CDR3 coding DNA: TGTGCCAGCAGTTACACAGGGGGGACGACTGAAGCTTTCTTT.

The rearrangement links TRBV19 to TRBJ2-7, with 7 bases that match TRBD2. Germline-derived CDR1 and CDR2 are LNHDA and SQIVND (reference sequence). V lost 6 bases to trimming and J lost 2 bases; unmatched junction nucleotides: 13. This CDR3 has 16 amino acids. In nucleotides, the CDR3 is TGTGCCAGTAGGAACCGCGCTAGCGGACCTACCTACGAGCAGTACTTC. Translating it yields CASRNRASGPTYEQYF.

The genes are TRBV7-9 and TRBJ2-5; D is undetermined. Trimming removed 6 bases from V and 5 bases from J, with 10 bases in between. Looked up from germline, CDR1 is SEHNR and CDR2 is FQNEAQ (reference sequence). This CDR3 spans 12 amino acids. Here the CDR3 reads CASSSYLETQYF. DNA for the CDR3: TGTGCCAGCAGTTCTTACCTCGAGACCCAGTACTTC.

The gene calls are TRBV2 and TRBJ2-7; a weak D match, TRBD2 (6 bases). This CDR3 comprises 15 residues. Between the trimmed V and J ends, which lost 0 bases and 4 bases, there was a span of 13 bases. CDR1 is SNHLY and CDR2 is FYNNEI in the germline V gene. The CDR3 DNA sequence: TGTGCCAGCAGTGAAGCTACTAGCTCCAAGTACGAGCAGTACTTC. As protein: CASSEATSSKYEQYF.

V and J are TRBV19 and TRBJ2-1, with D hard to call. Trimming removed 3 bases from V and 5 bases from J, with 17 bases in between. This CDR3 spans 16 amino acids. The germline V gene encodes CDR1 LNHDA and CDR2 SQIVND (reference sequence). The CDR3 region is CASSIYPSTLNNEQFF. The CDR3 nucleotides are TGTGCCAGTAGTATCTACCCCTCGACTTTGAACAATGAGCAGTTCTTC.

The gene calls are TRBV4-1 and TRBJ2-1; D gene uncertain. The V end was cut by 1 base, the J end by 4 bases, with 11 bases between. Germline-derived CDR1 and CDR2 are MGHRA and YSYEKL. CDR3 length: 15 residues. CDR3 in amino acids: CASSQGPTPYNEQFF. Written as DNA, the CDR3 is TGCGCCAGCAGCCAAGGGCCGACACCTTACAATGAGCAGTTCTTC.

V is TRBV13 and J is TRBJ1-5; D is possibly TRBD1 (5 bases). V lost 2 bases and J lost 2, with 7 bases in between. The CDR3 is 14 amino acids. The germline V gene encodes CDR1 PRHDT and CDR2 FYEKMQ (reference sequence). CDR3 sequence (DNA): TGTGCCAGCAGCTTACAGGGCCGCAATCAGCCCCAGCATTTT. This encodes CASSLQGRNQPQHF.

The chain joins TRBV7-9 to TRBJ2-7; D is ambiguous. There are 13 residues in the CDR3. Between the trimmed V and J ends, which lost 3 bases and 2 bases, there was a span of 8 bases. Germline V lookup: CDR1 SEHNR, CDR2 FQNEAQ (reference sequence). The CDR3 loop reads CASSFRSTYEQYF. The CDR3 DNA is TGTGCCAGCAGCTTTAGGTCGACCTACGAGCAGTACTTC.

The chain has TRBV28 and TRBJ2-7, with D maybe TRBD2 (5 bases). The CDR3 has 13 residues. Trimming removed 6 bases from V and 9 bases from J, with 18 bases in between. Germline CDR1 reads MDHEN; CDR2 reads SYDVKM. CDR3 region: CASSLQPRGVQYF. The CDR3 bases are TGTGCCAGCAGCCTTCAGCCCCGGGGTGTGCAGTACTTC.

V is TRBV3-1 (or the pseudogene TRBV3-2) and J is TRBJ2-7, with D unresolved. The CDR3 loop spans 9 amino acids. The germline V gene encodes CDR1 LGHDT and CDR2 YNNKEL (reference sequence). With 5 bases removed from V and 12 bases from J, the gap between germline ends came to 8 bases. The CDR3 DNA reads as TGTGCCAGCAGCTCACGCCGGTACTTC. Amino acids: CASSSRRYF.

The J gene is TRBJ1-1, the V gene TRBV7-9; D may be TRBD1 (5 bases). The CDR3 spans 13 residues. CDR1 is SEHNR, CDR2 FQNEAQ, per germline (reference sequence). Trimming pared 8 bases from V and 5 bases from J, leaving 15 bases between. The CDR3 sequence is CASSGDPGTEAFF. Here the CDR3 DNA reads TGTGCCAGCTCGGGGGACCCGGGGACTGAAGCTTTCTTT.

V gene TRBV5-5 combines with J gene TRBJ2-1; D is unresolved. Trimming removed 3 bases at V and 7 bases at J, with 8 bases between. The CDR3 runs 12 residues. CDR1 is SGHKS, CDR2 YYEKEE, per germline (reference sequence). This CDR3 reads CASSYAWNEQFF. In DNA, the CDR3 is TGTGCCAGCAGCTACGCGTGGAATGAGCAGTTCTTC. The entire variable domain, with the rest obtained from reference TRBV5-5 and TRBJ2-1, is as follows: DAGVTQSPTHLIKTRGQQVTLRCSPISGHKSVSWYQQVLGQGPQFIFQYYEKEERGRGNFPDRFSARQFPNYSSELNVNALLLGDSALYLCASSYAWNEQFFGPGTRLTVL.

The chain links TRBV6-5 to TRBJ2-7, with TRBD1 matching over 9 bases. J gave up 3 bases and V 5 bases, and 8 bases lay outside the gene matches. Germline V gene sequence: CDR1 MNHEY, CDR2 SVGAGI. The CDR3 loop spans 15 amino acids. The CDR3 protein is CASSHPGTGFYEQYF. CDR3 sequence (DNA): TGTGCCAGCAGTCATCCCGGGACAGGGTTCTACGAGCAGTACTTC.